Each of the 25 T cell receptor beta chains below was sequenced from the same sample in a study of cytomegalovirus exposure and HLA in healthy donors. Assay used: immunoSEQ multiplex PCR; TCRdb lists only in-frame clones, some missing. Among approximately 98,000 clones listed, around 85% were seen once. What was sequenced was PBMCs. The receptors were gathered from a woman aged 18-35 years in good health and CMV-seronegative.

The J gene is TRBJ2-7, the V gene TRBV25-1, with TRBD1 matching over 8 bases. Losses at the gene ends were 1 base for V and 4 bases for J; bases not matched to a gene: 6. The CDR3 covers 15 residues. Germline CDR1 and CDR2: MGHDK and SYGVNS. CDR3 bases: TGTGCCAGCAGTGAATTTCGGACAGGGAAATACGAGCAGTACTTC. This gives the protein CASSEFRTGKYEQYF.

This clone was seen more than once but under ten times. CDR3 nucleotide sequence: TGTGCCAGCAGTGAGGGACAGGGTATTAGTGAAGCTTTCTTT. It encodes CASSEGQGISEAFF. This chain connects TRBV28 to TRBJ1-1, with TRBD1 matching over 9 bases. Germline CDR1 is MDHEN and CDR2 is SYDVKM. Trimming at V came to 5 bases and at J to 7 bases, leaving 8 bases not matched to a gene. The CDR3 sequence is 14 residues long.

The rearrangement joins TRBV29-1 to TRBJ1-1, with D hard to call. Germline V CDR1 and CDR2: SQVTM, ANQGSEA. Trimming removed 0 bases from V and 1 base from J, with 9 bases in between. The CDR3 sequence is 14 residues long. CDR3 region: CSVEDLFKNTEAFF. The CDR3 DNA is TGCAGCGTTGAAGATTTGTTCAAGAACACTGAAGCTTTCTTT.

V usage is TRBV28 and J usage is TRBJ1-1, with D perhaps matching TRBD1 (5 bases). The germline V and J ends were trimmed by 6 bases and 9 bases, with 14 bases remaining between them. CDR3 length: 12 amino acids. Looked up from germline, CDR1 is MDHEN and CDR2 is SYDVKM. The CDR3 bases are TGTGCCAGCAGCCCGGGGGGGACTAAAGCTTTCTTT. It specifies CASSPGGTKAFF.

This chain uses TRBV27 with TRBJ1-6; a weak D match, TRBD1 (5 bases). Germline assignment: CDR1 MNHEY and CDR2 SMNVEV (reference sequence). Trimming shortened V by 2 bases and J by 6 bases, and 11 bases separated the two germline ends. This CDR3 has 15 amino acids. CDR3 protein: CASSLKGAPNSPLHF. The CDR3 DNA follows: TGTGCCAGCAGTTTAAAAGGGGCGCCTAATTCACCCCTCCACTTT.

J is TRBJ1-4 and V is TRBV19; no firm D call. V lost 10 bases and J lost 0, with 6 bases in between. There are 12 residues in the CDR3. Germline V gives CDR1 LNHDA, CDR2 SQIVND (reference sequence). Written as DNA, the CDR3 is TGTGCCACCGGAGCAACTAATGAAAAACTGTTTTTT. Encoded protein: CATGATNEKLFF.

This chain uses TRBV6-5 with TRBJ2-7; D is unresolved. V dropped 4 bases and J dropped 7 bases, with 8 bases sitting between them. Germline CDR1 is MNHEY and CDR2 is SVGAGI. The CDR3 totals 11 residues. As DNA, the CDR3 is TGTGCCAGCAGTTCCCAACTGGAGCAGTACTTC. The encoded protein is CASSSQLEQYF.

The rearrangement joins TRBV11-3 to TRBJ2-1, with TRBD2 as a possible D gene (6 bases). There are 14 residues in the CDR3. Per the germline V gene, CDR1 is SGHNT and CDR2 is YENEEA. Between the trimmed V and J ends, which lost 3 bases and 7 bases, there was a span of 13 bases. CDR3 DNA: TGTGCCAGCAGCTTCGGCGGGGAAGTGAATGAGCAGTTCTTC. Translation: CASSFGGEVNEQFF.

The CDR3 is CASSHDLRTGRYEKLFF. The CDR3 coding sequence is TGCGCCAGCAGCCATGATCTTAGGACAGGGCGGTATGAAAAACTGTTTTTT. The chain links TRBV4-1 to TRBJ1-4; the match to TRBD1 covers 8 bases. J lost 6 bases, V lost 3 bases, and 12 bases had no gene match. The germline gives CDR1 MGHRA, CDR2 YSYEKL. CDR3 length: 17 residues.

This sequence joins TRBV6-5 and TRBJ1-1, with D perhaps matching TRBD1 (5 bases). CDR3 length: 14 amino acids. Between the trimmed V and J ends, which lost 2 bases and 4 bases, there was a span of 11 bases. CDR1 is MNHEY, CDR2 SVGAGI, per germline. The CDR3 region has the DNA TGTGCCAGCAGTTACGGGTCCGGGGGCACTGAAGCTTTCTTT. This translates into CASSYGSGGTEAFF.

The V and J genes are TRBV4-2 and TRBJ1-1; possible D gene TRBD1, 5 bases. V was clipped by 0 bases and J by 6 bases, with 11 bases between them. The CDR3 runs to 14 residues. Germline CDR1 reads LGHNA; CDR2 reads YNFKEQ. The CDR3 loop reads CASSQESRAAEAFF. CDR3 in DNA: TGTGCCAGCAGCCAAGAGTCCAGGGCAGCTGAAGCTTTCTTT.

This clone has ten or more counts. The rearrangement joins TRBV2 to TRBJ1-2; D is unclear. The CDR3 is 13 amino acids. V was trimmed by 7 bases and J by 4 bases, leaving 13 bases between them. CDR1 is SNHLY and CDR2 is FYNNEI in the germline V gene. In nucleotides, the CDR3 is TGTGCCAGCACCCACGGTCGTGGCTATGGCTACACCTTC. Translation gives CASTHGRGYGYTF.

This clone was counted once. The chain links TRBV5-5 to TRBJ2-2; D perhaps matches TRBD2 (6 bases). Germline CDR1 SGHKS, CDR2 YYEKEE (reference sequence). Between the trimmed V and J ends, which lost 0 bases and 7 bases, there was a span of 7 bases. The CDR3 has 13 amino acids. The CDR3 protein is CASSLGLGGELFF. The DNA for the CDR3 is TGTGCCAGCAGCTTGGGACTAGGCGGGGAGCTGTTTTTT.

CDR3 loop: CAISESRSGNRRSGNTIYF. In nucleotides, the CDR3 is TGTGCCATCAGTGAGTCGCGGTCGGGGAACAGACGCTCTGGAAACACCATATATTTT. The chain carries TRBV10-3 and TRBJ1-3; D ambiguous. The CDR3 runs to 19 residues. The germline gives CDR1 ENHRY, CDR2 SYGVKD. V was pared by 0 bases and J by 0 bases, with 18 bases between.

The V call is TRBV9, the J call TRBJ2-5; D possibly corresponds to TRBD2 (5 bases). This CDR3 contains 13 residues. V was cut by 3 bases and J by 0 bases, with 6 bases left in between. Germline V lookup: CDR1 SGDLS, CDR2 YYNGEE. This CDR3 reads CASSAGNQETQYF. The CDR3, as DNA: TGTGCCAGCAGCGCCGGGAACCAAGAGACCCAGTACTTC. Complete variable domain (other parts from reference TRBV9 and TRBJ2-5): DSGVTQTPKHLITATGQRVTLRCSPRSGDLSVYWYQQSLDQGLQFLIQYYNGEERAKGNILERFSAQQFPDLHSELNLSSLELGDSALYFCASSAGNQETQYFGPGTRLLVL.

The CDR3 loop reads CSVESLGGAGYGYTF. Here the CDR3 DNA reads TGCAGCGTTGAATCGTTAGGAGGGGCCGGGTATGGCTACACCTTC. This sequence joins TRBV29-1 and TRBJ1-2; the D gene is possibly TRBD1 (5 bases). Looked up from germline, CDR1 is SQVTM and CDR2 is ANQGSEA. The length of the CDR3 is 15 residues. Deletions cut 2 bases from V and 5 bases from J, with 18 bases between.

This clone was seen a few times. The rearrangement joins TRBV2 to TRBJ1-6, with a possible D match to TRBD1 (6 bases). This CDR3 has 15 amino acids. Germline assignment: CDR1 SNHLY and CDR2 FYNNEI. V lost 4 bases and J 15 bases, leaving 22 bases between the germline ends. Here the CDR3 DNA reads TGTGCCAGCAGTGGTCCAGGGGCCCTTTCTTTCCTCCTCCACTTT. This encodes CASSGPGALSFLLHF. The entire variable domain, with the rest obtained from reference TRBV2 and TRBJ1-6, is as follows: EPEVTQTPSHQVTQMGQEVILRCVPISNHLYFYWYRQILGQKVEFLVSFYNNEISEKSEIFDDQFSVERPDGSNFTLKIRSTKLEDSAMYFCASSGPGALSFLLHFGNGTRLTVT.

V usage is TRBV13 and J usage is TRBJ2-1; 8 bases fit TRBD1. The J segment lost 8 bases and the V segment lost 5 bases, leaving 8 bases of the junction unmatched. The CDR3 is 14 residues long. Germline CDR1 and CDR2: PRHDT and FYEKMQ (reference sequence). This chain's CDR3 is CASSTTTGAHEQFF. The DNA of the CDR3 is TGTGCCAGCAGCACCACGACAGGGGCCCATGAGCAGTTCTTC. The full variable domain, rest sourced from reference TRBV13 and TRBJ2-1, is AAGVIQSPRHLIKEKRETATLKCYPIPRHDTVYWYQQGPGQDPQFLISFYEKMQSDKGSIPDRFSAQQFSDYHSELNMSSLELGDSALYFCASSTTTGAHEQFFGPGTRLTVL.

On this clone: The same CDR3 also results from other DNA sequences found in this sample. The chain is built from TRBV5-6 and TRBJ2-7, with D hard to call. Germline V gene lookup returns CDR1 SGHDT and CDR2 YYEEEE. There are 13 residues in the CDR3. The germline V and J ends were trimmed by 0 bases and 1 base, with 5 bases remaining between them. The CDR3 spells CASSLGSSYEQYF. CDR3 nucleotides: TGTGCCAGCAGCTTGGGTTCGTCCTACGAGCAGTACTTC.

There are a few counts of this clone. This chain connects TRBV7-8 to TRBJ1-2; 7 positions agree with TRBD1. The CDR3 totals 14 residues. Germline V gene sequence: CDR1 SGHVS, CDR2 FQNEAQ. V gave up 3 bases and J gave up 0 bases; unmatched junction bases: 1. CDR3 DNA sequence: TGTGCCAGCAGCTTGGGGACAGCTAACTATGGCTACACCTTC. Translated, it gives CASSLGTANYGYTF.

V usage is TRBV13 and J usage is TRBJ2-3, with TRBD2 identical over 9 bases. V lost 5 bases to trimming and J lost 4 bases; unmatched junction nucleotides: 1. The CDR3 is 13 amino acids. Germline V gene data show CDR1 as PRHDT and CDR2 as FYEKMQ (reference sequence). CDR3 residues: CASSQRGADTQYF. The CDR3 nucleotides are TGTGCCAGCAGCCAGCGGGGGGCAGATACGCAGTATTTT.

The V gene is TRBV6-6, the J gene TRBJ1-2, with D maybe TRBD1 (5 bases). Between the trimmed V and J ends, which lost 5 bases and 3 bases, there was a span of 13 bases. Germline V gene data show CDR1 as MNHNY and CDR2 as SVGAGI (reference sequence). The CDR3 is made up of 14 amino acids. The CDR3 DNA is TGTGCCAGCAGTCCCGGGCAGGGTCACTATGGCTACACCTTC. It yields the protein CASSPGQGHYGYTF.

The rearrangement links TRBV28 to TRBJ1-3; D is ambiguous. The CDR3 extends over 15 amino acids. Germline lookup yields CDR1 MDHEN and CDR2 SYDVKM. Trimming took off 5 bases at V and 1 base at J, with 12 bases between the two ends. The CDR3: CASSPSGVSGNTIYF. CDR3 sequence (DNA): TGTGCCAGCAGTCCGTCCGGGGTATCTGGAAACACCATATATTTT.

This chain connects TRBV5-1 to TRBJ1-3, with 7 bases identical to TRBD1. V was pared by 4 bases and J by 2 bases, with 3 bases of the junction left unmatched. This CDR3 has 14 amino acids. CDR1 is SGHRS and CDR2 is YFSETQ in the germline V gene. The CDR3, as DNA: TGCGCCAGCAGCGAGGACAGGCCTGGAAACACCATATATTTT. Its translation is CASSEDRPGNTIYF.

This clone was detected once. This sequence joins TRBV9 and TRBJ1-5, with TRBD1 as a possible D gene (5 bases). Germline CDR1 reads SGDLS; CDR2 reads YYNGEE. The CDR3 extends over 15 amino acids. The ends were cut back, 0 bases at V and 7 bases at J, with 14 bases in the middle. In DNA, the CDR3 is TGTGCCAGCAGCGTAGGCGGGGGGAGTGGACAGCCCCAGCATTTT. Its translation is CASSVGGGSGQPQHF.